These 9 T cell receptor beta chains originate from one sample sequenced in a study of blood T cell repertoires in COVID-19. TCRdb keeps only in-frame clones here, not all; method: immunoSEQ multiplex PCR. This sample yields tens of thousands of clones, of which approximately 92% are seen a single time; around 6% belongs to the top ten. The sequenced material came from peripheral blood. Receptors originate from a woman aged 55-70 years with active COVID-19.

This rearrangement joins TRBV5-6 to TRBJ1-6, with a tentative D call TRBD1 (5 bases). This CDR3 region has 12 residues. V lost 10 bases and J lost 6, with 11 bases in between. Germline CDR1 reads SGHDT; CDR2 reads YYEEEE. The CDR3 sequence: CASGGGNSPLHF. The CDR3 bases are TGTGCCTCTGGGGGGGGTAATTCACCCCTCCACTTT. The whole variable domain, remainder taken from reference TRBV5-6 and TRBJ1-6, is DAGVTQSPTHLIKTRGQQVTLRCSPKSGHDTVSWYQQALGQGPQFIFQYYEEEERQRGNFPDRFSGHQFPNYSSELNVNALLLGDSALYLCASGGGNSPLHFGNGTRLTVT.

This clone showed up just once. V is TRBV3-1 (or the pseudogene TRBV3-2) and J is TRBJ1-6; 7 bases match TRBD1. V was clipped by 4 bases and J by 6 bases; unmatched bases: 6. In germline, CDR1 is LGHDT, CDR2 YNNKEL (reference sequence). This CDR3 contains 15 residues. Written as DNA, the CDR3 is TGTGCCAGCAGCCCTAAAGACAGGGTTAATTCACCCCTCCACTTT. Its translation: CASSPKDRVNSPLHF.

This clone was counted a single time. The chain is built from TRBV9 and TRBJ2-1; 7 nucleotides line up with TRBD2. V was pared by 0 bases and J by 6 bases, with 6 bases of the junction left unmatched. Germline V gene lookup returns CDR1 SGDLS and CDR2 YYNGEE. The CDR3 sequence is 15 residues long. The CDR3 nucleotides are TGTGCCAGCAGCGTAGCGGCGGGAGCAGGCAATGAGCAGTTCTTC. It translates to CASSVAAGAGNEQFF. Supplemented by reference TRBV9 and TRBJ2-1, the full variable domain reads DSGVTQTPKHLITATGQRVTLRCSPRSGDLSVYWYQQSLDQGLQFLIQYYNGEERAKGNILERFSAQQFPDLHSELNLSSLELGDSALYFCASSVAAGAGNEQFFGPGTRLTVL.

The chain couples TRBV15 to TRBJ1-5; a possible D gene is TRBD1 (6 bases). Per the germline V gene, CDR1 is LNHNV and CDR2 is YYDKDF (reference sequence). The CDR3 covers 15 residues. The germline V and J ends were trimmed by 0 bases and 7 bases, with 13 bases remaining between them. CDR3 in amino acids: CATSRDGGGRQPQHF. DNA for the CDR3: TGTGCCACCAGCAGAGATGGGGGGGGGCGGCAGCCCCAGCATTTT.

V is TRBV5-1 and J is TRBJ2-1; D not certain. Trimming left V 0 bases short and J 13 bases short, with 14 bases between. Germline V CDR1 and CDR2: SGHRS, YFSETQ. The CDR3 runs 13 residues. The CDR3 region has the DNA TGCGCCAGCAGCTTGGGTAGTCTTAAGACTCAGTTCTTC. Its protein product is CASSLGSLKTQFF.

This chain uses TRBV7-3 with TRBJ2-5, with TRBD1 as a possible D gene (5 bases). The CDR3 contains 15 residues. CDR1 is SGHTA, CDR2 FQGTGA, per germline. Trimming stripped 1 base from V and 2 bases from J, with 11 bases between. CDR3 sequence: CASSLMGQVQETQYF. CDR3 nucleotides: TGTGCCAGCAGCTTAATGGGGCAGGTACAAGAGACCCAGTACTTC.

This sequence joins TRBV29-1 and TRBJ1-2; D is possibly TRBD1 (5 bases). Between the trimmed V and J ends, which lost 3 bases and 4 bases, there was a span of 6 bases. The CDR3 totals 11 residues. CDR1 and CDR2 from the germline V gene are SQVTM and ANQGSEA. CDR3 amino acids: CSVEQGYGYTF. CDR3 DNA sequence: TGCAGCGTTGAGCAGGGCTATGGCTACACCTTC.

CDR3 sequence: CASSAGTSNEQFF. DNA for the CDR3: TGTGCCAGCTCAGCCGGGACTTCCAATGAGCAGTTCTTC. This chain uses TRBV18 with TRBJ2-1; D is perhaps TRBD2 (6 bases). The germline V and J ends were trimmed by 5 bases and 6 bases, with 11 bases remaining between them. Germline CDR1 and CDR2: KGHSH and LQKENI. The CDR3 contains 13 residues.

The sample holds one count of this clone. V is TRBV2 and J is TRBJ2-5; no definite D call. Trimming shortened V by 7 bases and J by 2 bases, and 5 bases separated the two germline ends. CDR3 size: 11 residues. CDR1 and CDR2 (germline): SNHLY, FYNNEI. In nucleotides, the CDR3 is TGTGCCAGCACCCAGCAAGAGACCCAGTACTTC. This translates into CASTQQETQYF.